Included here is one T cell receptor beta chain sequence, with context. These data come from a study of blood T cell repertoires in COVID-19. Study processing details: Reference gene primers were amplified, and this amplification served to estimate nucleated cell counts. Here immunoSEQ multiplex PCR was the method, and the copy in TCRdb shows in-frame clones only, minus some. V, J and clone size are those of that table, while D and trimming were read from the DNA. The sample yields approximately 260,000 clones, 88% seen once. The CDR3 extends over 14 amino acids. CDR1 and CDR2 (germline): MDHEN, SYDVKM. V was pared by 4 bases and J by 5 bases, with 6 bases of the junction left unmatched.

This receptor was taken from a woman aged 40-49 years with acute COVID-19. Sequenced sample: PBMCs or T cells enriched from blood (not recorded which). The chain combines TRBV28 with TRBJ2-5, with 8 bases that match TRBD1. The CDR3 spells CASSSTGEGETQYF. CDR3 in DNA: TGTGCCAGCAGTTCGACAGGGGAAGGGGAGACCCAGTACTTC.